This T cell receptor (beta chain) was retrieved from a study of T-cell reconstitution after alpha-beta-depleted transplantation in children. Unique molecular identifiers were incorporated into the prepared TCRbeta library. TCRdb reprocessed the PCR reads via MiXCR and lists one record per CDR3 protein. The profile shows approximately 200,000 distinct CDR3 sequences, approximately 15% of them singletons. Ten or more counts support this clonotype. The CDR3 totals 13 residues. The V and J ends lost 6 bases and 7 bases respectively, with 15 bases between them. The chain is built from TRBV12-3 or TRBV12-4 and TRBJ1-2; TRBD1 might be the D (6 bases). The material sequenced was PBMCs from the stem cell graft donor, taken from the stem cell graft. The TCR was taken from a human donor who donated a stem cell graft to a child with acute lymphoblastic leukemia. The CDR3 coding sequence is TGTGCCAGCAGAGCGGACAGCTTCGGTGGCTACACCTTC. It codes for CASRADSFGGYTF.